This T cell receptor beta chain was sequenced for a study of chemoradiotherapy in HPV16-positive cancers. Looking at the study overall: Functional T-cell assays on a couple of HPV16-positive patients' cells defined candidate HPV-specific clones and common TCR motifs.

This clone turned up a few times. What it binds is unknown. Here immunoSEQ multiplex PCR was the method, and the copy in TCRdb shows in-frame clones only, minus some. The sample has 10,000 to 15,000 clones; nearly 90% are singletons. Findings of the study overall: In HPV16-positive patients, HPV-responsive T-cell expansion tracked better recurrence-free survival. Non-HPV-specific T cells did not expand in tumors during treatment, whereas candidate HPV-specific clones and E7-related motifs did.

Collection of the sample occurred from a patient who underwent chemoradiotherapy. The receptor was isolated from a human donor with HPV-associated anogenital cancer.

CDR3 residues: CASSVISGGSVGGQPQHF. The CDR3 DNA reads as TGTGCCAGCAGTGTAATCTCGGGGGGTTCCGTGGGCGGTCAGCCCCAGCATTTT. This chain connects TRBV6-1 to TRBJ1-5; a weak D match, TRBD1 (5 bases). V was pared by 4 bases and J by 6 bases, with 25 bases between. Germline V CDR1 and CDR2: MNHNS, SASEGT. CDR3 length: 18 amino acids.